The clone carrying this T cell receptor (beta chain) was picked up one time. The sample belongs to a study of shared clonotypes between healthy human individuals. CD45RA+ naive and CD45RA-negative memory subsets were separated from CD4+ cells. Generated by immunoSEQ multiplex PCR, the TCRdb table keeps only in-frame clones and is missing some. The repertoire holds 1.4 million or so clones, with around 98.5% as singletons. The receptor's source is a man aged 25 to 40 in good health. The sample was naive CD4+ T cells sorted from blood. The subset is: CD45RA+ positively selected.

Written as DNA, the CDR3 is TGCGCCAGCAGCTCTACAGGGACCCAGTACTTC. Residues: CASSSTGTQYF. The chain recombines TRBV5-1 with TRBJ2-5; maybe TRBD1 (5 bases). V lost 3 bases, J lost 7 bases, and 7 bases lay in between. This CDR3 is 11 amino acids long. From germline, CDR1 is SGHRS and CDR2 YFSETQ.